This T cell receptor (beta chain) was identified in a study of blood T cell repertoires in COVID-19. Across the whole study: The study drew acute and convalescent COVID-19 samples from the United States, Italy and Spain. Sample material is recorded as cDNA or gDNA derived from T cells, B-cell-depleted T cells, or PBMCs.

Methods used by the authors: Amplification of reference gene primers was used by the study to estimate nucleated cell counts. The protocol was immunoSEQ multiplex PCR, while the TCRdb copy is restricted to in-frame clones and leaves out a portion. D and trimming were read from the DNA, whereas the V and J calls and clone size are those reported in that table. The sample holds around 250,000 clones; 84% are singletons and the top ten take less than 2%. Sequences were obtained from peripheral blood. This sequence originates from a woman aged 40 to 50 who had recovered from COVID-19.

CDR3 in amino acids: CASSAPLSGQPQHF. The DNA for the CDR3 is TGTGCCAGCAGCGCGCCCCTCTCGGGTCAGCCCCAGCATTTT. The V call is TRBV28, the J call TRBJ1-5; D uncertain. Trimming took off 6 bases at V and 6 bases at J, with 15 bases between the two ends. The length of the CDR3 is 14 residues. The germline V gene encodes CDR1 MDHEN and CDR2 SYDVKM.